These 2 T cell receptor beta chains were sequenced from one sample in a study of CD8 T cells in ankylosing spondylitis. TCRdb re-called the 5' RACE reads with MiXCR, one entry per CDR3 protein. The table shows under 250,000 distinct CDR3 sequences, with approximately 7.4% occurring only once. These receptors' targets are unknown. Findings and caveats of the study: Characteristic, it appeared, of ankylosing spondylitis blood was a TCR beta motif of 7 or 8 highly homologous variants.

Sample: blood, either unsorted or a sorted T cell fraction (not recorded which). The receptors here all came from a male donor with ankylosing spondylitis.

This clonotype has a count of ten or more. The CDR3, as DNA: TGTGCCAGCAGTTTTGGGGGCGTGAACACTGAAGCTTTCTTT. Translated, it gives CASSFGGVNTEAFF. This chain links TRBV12-3 or TRBV12-4 with TRBJ1-1; D is possibly TRBD1 (6 bases). Between the trimmed V and J ends, which lost 3 bases and 0 bases, there was a span of 8 bases. The CDR3 length is 14 residues.

This clonotype was observed at least ten times. The chain links TRBV27 to TRBJ2-7; maybe TRBD2 (5 bases). This CDR3 spans 12 amino acids. V was trimmed by 5 bases and J by 2 bases, leaving 7 bases between them. CDR1 and CDR2 (germline): MNHEY, SMNVEV (reference sequence). CDR3 loop: CASSRGPYEQYF. CDR3 coding DNA: TGTGCCAGCAGTCGAGGGCCCTACGAGCAGTACTTC.